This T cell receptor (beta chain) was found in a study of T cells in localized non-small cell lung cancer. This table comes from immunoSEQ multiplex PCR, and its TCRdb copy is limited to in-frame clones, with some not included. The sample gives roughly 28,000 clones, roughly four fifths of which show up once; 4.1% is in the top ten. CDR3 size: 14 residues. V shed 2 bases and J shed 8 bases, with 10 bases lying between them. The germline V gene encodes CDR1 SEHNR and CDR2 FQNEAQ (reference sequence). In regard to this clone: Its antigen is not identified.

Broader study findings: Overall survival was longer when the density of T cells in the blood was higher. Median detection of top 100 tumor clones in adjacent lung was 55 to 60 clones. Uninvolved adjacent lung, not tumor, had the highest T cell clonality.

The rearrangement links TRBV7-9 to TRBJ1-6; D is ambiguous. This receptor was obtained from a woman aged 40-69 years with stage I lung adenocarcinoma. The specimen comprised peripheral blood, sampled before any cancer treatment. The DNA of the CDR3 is TGTGCCAGCAGCTTACTGGGAGTCGATTCACCCCTCCACTTT. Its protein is CASSLLGVDSPLHF.